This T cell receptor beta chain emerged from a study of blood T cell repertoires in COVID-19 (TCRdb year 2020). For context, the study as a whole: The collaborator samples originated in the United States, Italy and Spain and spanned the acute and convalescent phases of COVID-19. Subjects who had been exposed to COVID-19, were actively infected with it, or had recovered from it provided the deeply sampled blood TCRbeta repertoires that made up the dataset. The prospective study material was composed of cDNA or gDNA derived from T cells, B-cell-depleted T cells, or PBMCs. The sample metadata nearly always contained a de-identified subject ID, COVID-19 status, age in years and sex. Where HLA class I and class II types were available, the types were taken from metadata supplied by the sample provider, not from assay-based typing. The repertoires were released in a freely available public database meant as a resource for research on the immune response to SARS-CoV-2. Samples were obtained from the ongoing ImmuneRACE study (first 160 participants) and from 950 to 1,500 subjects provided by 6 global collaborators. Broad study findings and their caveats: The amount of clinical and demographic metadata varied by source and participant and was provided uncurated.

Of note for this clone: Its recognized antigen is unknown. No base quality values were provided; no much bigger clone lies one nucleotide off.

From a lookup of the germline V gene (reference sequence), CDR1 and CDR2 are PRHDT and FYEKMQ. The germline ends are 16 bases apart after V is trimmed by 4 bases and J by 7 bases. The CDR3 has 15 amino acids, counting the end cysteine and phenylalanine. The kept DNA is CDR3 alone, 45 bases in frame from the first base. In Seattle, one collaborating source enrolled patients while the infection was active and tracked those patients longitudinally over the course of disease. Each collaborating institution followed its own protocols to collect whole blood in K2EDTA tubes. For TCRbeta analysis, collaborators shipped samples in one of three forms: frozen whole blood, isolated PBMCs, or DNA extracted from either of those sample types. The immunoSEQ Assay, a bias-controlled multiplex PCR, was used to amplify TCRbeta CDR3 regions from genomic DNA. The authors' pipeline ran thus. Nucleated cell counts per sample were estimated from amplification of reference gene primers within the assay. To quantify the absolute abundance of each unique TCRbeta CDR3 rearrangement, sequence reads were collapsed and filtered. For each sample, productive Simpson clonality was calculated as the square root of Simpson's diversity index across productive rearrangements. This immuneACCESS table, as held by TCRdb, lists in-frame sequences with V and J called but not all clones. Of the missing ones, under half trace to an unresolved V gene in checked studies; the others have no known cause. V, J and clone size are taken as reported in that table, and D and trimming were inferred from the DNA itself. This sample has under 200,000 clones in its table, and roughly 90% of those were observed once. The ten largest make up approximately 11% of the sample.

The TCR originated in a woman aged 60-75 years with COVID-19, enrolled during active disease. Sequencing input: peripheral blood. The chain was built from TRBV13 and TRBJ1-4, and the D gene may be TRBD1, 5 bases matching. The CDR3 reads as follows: CASSSTGGTVEKLFF. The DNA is TGTGCCAGCAGCTCGACGGGAGGGACGGTTGAAAAACTGTTTTTT.